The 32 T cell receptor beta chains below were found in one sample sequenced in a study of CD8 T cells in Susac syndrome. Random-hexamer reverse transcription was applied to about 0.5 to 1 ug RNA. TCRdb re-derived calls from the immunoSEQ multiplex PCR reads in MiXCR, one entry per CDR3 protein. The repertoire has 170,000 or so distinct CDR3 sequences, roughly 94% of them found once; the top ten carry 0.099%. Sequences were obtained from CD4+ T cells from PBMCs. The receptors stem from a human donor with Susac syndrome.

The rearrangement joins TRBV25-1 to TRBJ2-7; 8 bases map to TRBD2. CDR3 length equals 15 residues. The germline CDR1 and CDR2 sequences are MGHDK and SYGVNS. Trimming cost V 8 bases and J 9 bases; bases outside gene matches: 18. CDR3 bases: TGTGCCAGCTCGAGCGGGGGCCTAACTACTACGAGGCAGTACTTC. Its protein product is CASSSGGLTTTRQYF.

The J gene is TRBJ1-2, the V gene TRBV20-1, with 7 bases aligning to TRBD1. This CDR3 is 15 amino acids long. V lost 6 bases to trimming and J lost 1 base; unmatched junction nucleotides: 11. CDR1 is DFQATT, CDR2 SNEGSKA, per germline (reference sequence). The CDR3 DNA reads TGCAGTGCCCCCCCCAGGGGGGGTGGTAACTATGGCTACACCTTC. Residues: CSAPPRGGGNYGYTF.

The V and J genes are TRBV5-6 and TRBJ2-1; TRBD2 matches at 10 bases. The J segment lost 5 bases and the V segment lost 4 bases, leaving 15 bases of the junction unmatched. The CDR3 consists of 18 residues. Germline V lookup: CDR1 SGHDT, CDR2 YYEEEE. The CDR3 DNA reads TGTGCCAGCAGCGGGGTGGTGGGACTAGCGTATCTACACAATGAGCAGTTCTTC. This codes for CASSGVVGLAYLHNEQFF.

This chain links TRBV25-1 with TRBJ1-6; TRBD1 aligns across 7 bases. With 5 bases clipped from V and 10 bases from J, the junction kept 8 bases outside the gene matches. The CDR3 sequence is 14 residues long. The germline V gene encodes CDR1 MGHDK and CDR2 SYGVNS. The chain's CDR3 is CASSPATGESPLHF. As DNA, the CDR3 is TGTGCCAGCAGTCCTGCAACAGGGGAGTCACCCCTCCACTTT.

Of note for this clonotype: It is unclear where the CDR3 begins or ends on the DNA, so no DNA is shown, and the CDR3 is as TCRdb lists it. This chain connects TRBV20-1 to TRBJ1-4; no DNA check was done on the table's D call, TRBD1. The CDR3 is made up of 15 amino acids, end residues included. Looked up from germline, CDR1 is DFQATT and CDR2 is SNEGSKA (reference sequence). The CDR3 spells CSARDSGPANEKLFF.

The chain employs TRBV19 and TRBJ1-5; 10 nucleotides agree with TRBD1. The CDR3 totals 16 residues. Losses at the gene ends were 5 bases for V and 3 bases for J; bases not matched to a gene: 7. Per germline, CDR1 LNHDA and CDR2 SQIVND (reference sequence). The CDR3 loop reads CASSPGQGVDNQPQHF. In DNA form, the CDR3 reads TGTGCCAGTAGTCCAGGACAGGGGGTCGACAATCAGCCCCAGCATTTT.

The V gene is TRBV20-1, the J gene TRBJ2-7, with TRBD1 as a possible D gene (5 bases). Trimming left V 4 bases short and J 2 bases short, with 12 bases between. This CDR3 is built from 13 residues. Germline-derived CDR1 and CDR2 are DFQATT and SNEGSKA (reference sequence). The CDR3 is CSATDSSAYEQYF. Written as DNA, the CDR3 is TGCAGTGCTACAGACAGTTCAGCCTACGAGCAGTACTTC.

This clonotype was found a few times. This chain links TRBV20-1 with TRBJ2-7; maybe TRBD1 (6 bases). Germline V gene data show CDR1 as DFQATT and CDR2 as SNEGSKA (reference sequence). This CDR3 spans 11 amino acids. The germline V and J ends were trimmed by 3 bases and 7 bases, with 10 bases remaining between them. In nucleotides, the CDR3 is TGCAGTGCTAGCACAGGGTTGGAGCAGTACTTC. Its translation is CSASTGLEQYF.

This chain's CDR3 is CASSAQVHYGYTF. CDR3 nucleotide sequence: TGTGCCAGCAGTGCCCAGGTCCACTATGGCTACACCTTC. The chain links TRBV27 to TRBJ1-2, with D uncertain. The length of the CDR3 is 13 residues. Trimming removed 5 bases at V and 3 bases at J, with 10 bases between. Per the germline V gene, CDR1 is MNHEY and CDR2 is SMNVEV (reference sequence).

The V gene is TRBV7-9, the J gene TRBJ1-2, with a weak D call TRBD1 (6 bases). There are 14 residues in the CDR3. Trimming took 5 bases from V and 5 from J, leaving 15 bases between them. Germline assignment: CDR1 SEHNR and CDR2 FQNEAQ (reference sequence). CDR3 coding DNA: TGTGCCAGCAGCATCCTTGACAGGCCTTATGGCTACACCTTC. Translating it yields CASSILDRPYGYTF.

For the CDR3, the DNA is TGTGCCAGCAGCTTCAGGGGACAGTCCCAAGAGACCCAGTACTTC. Encoded protein: CASSFRGQSQETQYF. This chain uses TRBV11-2 with TRBJ2-5; TRBD1 aligns across 7 bases. In germline, CDR1 is SGHAT, CDR2 FQNNGV. This CDR3 spans 15 amino acids. Unmatched junction bases numbered 5, after V lost 3 bases and J lost 1 base.

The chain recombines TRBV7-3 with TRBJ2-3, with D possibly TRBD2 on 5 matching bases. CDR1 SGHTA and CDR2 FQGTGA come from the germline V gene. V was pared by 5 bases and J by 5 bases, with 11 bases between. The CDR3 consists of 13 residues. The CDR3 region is CASSLGGRDTQYF. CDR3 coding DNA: TGTGCCAGCAGCCTTGGAGGCAGAGATACGCAGTATTTT.

For the CDR3, the DNA is TGTGCCAGCAGCTTTGAATTGCAGGGGGACAATCAGCCCCAGCATTTT. This translates into CASSFELQGDNQPQHF. The genes are TRBV7-9 and TRBJ1-5, with 7 bases fitting TRBD1. The length of the CDR3 is 16 residues. Germline CDR1 is SEHNR and CDR2 is FQNEAQ (reference sequence). The V and J ends lost 3 bases and 3 bases, in that order; junction bases with no gene match: 8.

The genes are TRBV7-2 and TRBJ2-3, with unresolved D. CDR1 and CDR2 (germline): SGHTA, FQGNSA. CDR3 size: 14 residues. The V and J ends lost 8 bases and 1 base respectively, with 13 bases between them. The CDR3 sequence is CASGVRGGTDTQYF. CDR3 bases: TGTGCCAGCGGGGTGCGTGGCGGCACAGATACGCAGTATTTT.

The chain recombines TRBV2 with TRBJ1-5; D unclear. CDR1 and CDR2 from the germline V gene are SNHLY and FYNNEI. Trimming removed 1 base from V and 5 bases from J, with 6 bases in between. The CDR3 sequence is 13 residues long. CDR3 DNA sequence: TGTGCCAGCAGTGAAGACGAGGATCAGCCCCAGCATTTT. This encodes CASSEDEDQPQHF.

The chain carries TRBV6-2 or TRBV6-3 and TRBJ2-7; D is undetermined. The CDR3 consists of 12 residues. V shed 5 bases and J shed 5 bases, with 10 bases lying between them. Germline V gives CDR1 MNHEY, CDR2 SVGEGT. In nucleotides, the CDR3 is TGTGCCAGCAGTGGTGCGGTCGACGAGCAGTACTTC. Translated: CASSGAVDEQYF.

The CDR3 DNA reads TGTGCCAGCAGCCAAGGCCTCGGGGCGCAGACCTTC. This gives the protein CASSQGLGAQTF. The rearrangement links TRBV11-2 to TRBJ1-2; tentative D call: TRBD1 (5 bases). Trimming cost V 5 bases and J 14 bases, with 18 bases left between them. This CDR3 has 12 amino acids. Per germline, CDR1 SGHAT and CDR2 FQNNGV. The full variable domain, rest sourced from reference TRBV11-2 and TRBJ1-2, is EAGVAQSPRYKIIEKRQSVAFWCNPISGHATLYWYQQILGQGPKLLIQFQNNGVVDDSQLPKDRFSAERLKGVDSTLKIQPAKLEDSAVYLCASSQGLGAQTFGSGTRLTVV.

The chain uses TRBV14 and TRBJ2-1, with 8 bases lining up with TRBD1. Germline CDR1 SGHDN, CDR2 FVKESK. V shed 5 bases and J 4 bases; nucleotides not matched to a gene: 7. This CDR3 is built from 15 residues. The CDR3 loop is CASSNTGGIYNEQFF. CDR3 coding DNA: TGTGCCAGCAGCAACACAGGGGGAATATACAATGAGCAGTTCTTC.

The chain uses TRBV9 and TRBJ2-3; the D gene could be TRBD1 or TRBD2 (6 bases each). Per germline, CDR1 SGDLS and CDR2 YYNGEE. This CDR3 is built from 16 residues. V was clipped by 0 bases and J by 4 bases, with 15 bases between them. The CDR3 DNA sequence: TGTGCCAGCAGCGTAGTAGGAGGGGGAGACCCAGATACGCAGTATTTT. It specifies CASSVVGGGDPDTQYF.

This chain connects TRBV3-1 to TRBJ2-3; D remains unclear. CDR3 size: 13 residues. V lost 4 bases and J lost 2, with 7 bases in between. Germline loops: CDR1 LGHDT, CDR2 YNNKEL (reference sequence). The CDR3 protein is CASSPWTTDTQYF. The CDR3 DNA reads TGTGCCAGCAGCCCCTGGACCACAGATACGCAGTATTTT.

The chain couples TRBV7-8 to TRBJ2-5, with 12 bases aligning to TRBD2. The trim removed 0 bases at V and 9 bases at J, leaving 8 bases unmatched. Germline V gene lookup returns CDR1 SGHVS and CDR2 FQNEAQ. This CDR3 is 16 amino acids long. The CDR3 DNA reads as TGTGCCAGCAGCTTAGCGAGAGCTAGCGGGAGGGCCGCCCAGTACTTC. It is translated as CASSLARASGRAAQYF.

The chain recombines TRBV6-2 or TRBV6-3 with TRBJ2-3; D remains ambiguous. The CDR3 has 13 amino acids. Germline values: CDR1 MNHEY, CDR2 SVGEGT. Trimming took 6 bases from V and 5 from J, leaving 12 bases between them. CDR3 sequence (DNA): TGTGCCAGCAGCAAAATAACCCAAGATACGCAGTATTTT. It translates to CASSKITQDTQYF.

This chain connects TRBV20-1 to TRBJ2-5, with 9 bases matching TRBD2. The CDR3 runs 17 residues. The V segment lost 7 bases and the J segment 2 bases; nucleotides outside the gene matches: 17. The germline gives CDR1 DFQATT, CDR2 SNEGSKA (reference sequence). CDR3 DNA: TGCAGTGGGGACCCCAGCGGGAGGCCCCTCCCACAAGAGACCCAGTACTTC. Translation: CSGDPSGRPLPQETQYF.

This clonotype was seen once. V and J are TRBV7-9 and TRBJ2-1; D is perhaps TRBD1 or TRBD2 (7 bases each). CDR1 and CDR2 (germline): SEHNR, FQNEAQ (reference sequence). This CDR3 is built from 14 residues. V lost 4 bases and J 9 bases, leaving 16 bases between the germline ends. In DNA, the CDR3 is TGTGCCAGCAGCTCGTCAGGGGGGGGCAGTGAGCAGTTCTTC. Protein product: CASSSSGGGSEQFF.

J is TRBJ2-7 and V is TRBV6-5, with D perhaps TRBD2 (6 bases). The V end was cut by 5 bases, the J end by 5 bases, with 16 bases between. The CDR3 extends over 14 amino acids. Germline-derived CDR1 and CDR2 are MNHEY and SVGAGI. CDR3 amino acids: CASSVTGPGDEQYF. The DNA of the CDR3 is TGTGCCAGCAGTGTCACAGGTCCGGGAGACGAGCAGTACTTC.

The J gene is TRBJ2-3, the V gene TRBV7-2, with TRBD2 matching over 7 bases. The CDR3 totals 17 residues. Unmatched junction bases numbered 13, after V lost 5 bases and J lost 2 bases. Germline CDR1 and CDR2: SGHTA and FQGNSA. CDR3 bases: TGTGCCAGCAGCGTATCCCCCCTAGCGGAGGACACAGATACGCAGTATTTT. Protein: CASSVSPLAEDTDTQYF.

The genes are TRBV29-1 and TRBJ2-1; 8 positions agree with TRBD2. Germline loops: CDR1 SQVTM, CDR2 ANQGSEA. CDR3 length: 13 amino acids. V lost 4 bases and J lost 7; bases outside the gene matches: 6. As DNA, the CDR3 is TGCAGCGTTGTGGGTAGCGGGATTAATGAGCAGTTCTTC. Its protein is CSVVGSGINEQFF.

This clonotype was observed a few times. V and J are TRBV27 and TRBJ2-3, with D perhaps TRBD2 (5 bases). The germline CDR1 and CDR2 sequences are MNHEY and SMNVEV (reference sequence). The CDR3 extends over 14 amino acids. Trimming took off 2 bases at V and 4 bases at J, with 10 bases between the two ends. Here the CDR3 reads CASSLGLAADTQYF. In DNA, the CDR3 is TGTGCCAGCAGTTTAGGGCTAGCCGCAGATACGCAGTATTTT.

The CDR3 loop reads CASSQVLDPTTKQYF. CDR3 nucleotide sequence: TGCGCCAGCAGCCAAGTTTTGGACCCGACGACCAAGCAGTACTTC. This rearrangement joins TRBV4-3 to TRBJ2-7; D remains ambiguous. Germline CDR1 LGHNA, CDR2 YSLEER. Trimming removed 1 base from V and 8 bases from J, with 18 bases in between. The CDR3 consists of 15 residues.

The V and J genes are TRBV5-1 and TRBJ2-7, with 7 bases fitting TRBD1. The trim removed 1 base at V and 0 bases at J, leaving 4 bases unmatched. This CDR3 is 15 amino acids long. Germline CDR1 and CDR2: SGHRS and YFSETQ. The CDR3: CASSLQGTVSYEQYF. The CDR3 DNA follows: TGCGCCAGCAGCTTGCAAGGGACAGTCTCCTACGAGCAGTACTTC. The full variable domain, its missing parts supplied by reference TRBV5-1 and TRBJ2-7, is KAGVTQTPRYLIKTRGQQVTLSCSPISGHRSVSWYQQTPGQGLQFLFEYFSETQRNKGNFPGRFSGRQFSNSRSEMNVSTLELGDSALYLCASSLQGTVSYEQYFGPGTRLTVT.

For the CDR3, the DNA is TGTGCCAGCAGTGGGACAAGCCAAGAGACCCAGTACTTC. Translated: CASSGTSQETQYF. The chain couples TRBV6-1 to TRBJ2-5, with a possible D match to TRBD1 (5 bases). Trimming left V 4 bases short and J 1 base short, with 7 bases between. CDR3 length equals 13 residues. Germline V lookup: CDR1 MNHNS, CDR2 SASEGT.

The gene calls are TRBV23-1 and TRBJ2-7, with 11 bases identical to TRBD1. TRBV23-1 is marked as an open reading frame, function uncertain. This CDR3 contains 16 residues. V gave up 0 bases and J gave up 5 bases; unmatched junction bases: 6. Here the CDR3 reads CASSQSAGQGADEQYF. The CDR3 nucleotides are TGCGCCAGCAGTCAATCCGCCGGACAGGGGGCAGACGAGCAGTACTTC.